The clone carrying this T cell receptor beta chain was seen more than once but under ten times. Its antigen is unidentified. In germline, CDR1 is SEHNR, CDR2 FQNEAQ (reference sequence). The CDR3 is 16 amino acids. Between the trimmed V and J ends, which lost 5 bases and 5 bases, there was a span of 22 bases. The sample is drawn from a study of T-cell memory formation after mild COVID-19. General study findings and limits: CD4+ contracting clones were mainly CM and EM; CD8+ ones, EMRA. Some SARS-CoV-2-responding clones were already detected in memory before infection.

One entry per CDR3 protein, called by TCRdb with MiXCR from the 5' RACE reads. The data hold fewer than 250,000 distinct CDR3 sequences, with around 30% observed a single time. This sequence joins TRBV7-9 and TRBJ2-7; possible D gene TRBD1, 6 bases. The clonotype comes from an adult woman who had mild COVID-19 (a few samples of this study predate the infection). Cell type and time point are not known. Specimen: PBMCs or a T cell subset sorted from them (not recorded which). CDR3 in DNA: TGTGCCAGCAGCCCGCCTCCGGGACACGGATCTCACGAGCAGTACTTC. It encodes CASSPPPGHGSHEQYF. The whole variable domain, remainder taken from reference TRBV7-9 and TRBJ2-7, is DTGVSQNPRHKITKRGQNVTFRCDPISEHNRLYWYRQTLGQGPEFLTYFQNEAQLEKSRLLSDRFSAERPKGSFSTLEIQRTEQGDSAMYLCASSPPPGHGSHEQYFGPGTRLTVT.